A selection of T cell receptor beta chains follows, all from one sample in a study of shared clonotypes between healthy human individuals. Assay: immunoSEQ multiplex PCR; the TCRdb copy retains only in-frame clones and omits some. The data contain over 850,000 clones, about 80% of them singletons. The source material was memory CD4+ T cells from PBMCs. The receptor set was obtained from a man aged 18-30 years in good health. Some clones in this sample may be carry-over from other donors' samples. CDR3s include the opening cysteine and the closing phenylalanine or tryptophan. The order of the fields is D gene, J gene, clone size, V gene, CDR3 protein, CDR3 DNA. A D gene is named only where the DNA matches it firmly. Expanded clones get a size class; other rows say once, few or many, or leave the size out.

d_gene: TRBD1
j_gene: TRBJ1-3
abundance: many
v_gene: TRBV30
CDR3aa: CAWSGDSGNTIYF
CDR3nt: TGTGCCTGGAGCGGGGACAGTGGAAACACCATATATTTT

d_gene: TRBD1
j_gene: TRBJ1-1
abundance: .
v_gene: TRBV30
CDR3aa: CAWSDPGTGGPEAFF
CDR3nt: TGTGCCTGGAGCGACCCCGGGACAGGGGGCCCTGAAGCTTTCTTT

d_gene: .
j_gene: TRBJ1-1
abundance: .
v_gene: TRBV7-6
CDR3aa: CASSLESGVMNTEAFF
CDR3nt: TGTGCCAGCAGCTTAGAGTCGGGTGTCATGAACACTGAAGCTTTCTTT

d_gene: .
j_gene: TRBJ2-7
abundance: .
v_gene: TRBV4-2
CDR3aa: CASSLEPGDEQYF
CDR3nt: TGTGCCAGCAGCCTAGAGCCGGGAGACGAGCAGTACTTC

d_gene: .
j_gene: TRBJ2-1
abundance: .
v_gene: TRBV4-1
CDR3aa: CASSQGRDWTYNEQFF
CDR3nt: TGCGCCAGCAGCCAAGGCCGGGACTGGACCTACAATGAGCAGTTCTTC

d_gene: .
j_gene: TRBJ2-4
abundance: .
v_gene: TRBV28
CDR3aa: CASSERKLAGLQNIQYF
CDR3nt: TGTGCCAGCAGTGAACGTAAACTCGCGGGACTGCAAAACATTCAGTACTTC

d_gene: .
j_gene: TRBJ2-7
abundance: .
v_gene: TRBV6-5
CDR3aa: CASRRTVSSYEQYF
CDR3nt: TGTGCCAGCAGAAGGACAGTTAGCTCCTACGAGCAGTACTTC

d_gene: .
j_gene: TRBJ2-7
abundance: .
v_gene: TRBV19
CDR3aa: CASSIEQLAYEQYF
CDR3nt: TGTGCCAGTAGTATTGAACAGCTGGCCTACGAGCAGTACTTC

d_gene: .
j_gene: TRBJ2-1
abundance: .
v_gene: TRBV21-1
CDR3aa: CASSPYTQEKRYNEQFF
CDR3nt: TGTGCCAGCAGCCCCTATACGCAGGAAAAGCGCTACAATGAGCAGTTCTTC

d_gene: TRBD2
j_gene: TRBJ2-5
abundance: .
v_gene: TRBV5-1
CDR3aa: CASSLGLAGGLMETQYF
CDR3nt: TGCGCCAGCAGCCTCGGACTAGCGGGAGGGCTTATGGAGACCCAGTACTTC